Sequencing of this T cell receptor beta chain was carried out in a study of blood T cell repertoires in COVID-19. Assay: immunoSEQ multiplex PCR; the TCRdb copy retains only in-frame clones and omits some. The table shows about 140,000 clones, with about four fifths occurring only once. The V gene lost 3 bases and the J gene lost 4 bases, with 7 bases spanning the gap. The CDR3 is 13 residues long. Germline values: CDR1 MNHEY, CDR2 SMNVEV (reference sequence). J is TRBJ2-1 and V is TRBV27; D remains unclear. The sequenced sample was peripheral blood. The clonotype originates from a woman aged 55-70 years with acute or convalescent COVID-19. DNA of the CDR3: TGTGCCAGCAGTTTTTGGGCGTACAATGAGCAGTTCTTC. Translation gives CASSFWAYNEQFF.